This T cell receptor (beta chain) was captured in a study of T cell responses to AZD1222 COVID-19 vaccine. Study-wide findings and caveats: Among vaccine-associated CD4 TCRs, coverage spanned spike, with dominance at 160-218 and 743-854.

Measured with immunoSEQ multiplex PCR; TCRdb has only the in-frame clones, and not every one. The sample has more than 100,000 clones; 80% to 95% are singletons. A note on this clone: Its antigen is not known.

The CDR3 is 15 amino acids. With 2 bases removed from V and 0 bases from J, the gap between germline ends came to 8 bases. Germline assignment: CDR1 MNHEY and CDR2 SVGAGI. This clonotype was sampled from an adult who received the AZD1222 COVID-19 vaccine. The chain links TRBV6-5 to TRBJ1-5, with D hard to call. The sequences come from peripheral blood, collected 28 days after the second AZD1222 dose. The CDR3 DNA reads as TGTGCCAGCAGTTACAACGGTAATAGCAATCAGCCCCAGCATTTT. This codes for CASSYNGNSNQPQHF.